The 9 T cell receptor beta chains presented below share a single source sample, sequenced in a study of cytomegalovirus exposure and HLA in healthy donors. PCR amplification relied on 60 Vbeta primers (plus 13 Jbeta primers). Produced via immunoSEQ multiplex PCR; TCRdb's table is partial and in-frame only. The table has about 120,000 clones, around 76% seen once. The sample taken for sequencing was PBMCs. The receptors were sampled from a man between 50 and 59 years old in good health and CMV-seropositive.

This clone was picked up a small number of times. The chain uses TRBV29-1 and TRBJ1-1; no clear D gene. Germline V gene sequence: CDR1 SQVTM, CDR2 ANQGSEA. This CDR3 contains 13 residues. V lost 4 bases, J lost 1 base, and 10 bases lay in between. As DNA, the CDR3 is TGCAGCGTTGGGCGGCCAGCGAACACTGAAGCTTTCTTT. Its protein product is CSVGRPANTEAFF. Drawing the rest from reference TRBV29-1 and TRBJ1-1, the complete variable domain is SAVISQKPSRDICQRGTSLTIQCQVDSQVTMMFWYRQQPGQSLTLIATANQGSEATYESGFVIDKFPISRPNLTFSTLTVSNMSPEDSSIYLCSVGRPANTEAFFGQGTRLTVV.

V usage is TRBV27 and J usage is TRBJ1-2, with D possibly matching TRBD1 (6 bases). CDR3 length: 14 residues. V lost 5 bases and J lost 2, with 12 bases in between. Germline V gene lookup returns CDR1 MNHEY and CDR2 SMNVEV (reference sequence). CDR3 nucleotides: TGTGCCAGCAGTACGACGACAGGAAACTATGGCTACACCTTC. This sequence encodes CASSTTTGNYGYTF.

This clone was recorded a few times. This chain uses TRBV5-8 with TRBJ2-6, with D possibly being TRBD1 (5 bases). V lost 2 bases and J 4 bases, leaving 10 bases between the germline ends. Germline values: CDR1 SGHTS, CDR2 YDEGEE. The CDR3 runs to 15 residues. The CDR3 here is CASSLRQRGANVLTF. The CDR3 nucleotides are TGTGCCAGCAGCTTAAGACAGCGAGGGGCCAACGTCCTGACTTTC.

The chain employs TRBV27 and TRBJ2-1, with 9 bases fitting TRBD1. V shed 6 bases, J shed 2 bases, and the junction held 20 bases outside the gene matches. The germline V gene has CDR1 MNHEY and CDR2 SMNVEV (reference sequence). This CDR3 comprises 20 residues. CDR3 residues: CASRTTGTGPFLAAYNEQFF. CDR3 nucleotide sequence: TGTGCCAGCAGGACCACCGGGACAGGGCCTTTCCTAGCGGCCTACAATGAGCAGTTCTTC.

This clone showed up just a few times. CDR3 DNA: TGCGCCAGCAGCTTTACCGCGGGGGTTGGCTATGGCTACACCTTC. Translated, it gives CASSFTAGVGYGYTF. The chain combines TRBV5-1 with TRBJ1-2; a weak D match, TRBD1 (5 bases). Looked up from germline, CDR1 is SGHRS and CDR2 is YFSETQ. The CDR3 covers 15 residues. The V end was cut by 2 bases, the J end by 4 bases, with 15 bases between. Filled out from reference TRBV5-1 and TRBJ1-2, the complete variable domain reads KAGVTQTPRYLIKTRGQQVTLSCSPISGHRSVSWYQQTPGQGLQFLFEYFSETQRNKGNFPGRFSGRQFSNSRSEMNVSTLELGDSALYLCASSFTAGVGYGYTFGSGTRLTVV.

This clone was detected only once. The chain carries TRBV19 and TRBJ2-1; D unresolved. Germline CDR1 LNHDA, CDR2 SQIVND (reference sequence). The CDR3 consists of 15 residues. V lost 3 bases and J 0 bases, leaving 9 bases between the germline ends. This chain's CDR3 is CASSISRSSYNEQFF. DNA of the CDR3: TGTGCCAGTAGTATTTCTAGAAGCTCCTACAATGAGCAGTTCTTC.

The genes are TRBV10-3 and TRBJ1-1; D remains ambiguous. The length of the CDR3 is 13 residues. Trimming stripped 2 bases from V and 1 base from J, with 5 bases between. Germline V gives CDR1 ENHRY, CDR2 SYGVKD. As DNA, the CDR3 is TGTGCCATCAGTGAGCTACCGAACACTGAAGCTTTCTTT. It translates to CAISELPNTEAFF.

The gene calls are TRBV2 and TRBJ2-3; 12 bases match TRBD2. V lost 7 bases, J lost 6 bases, and 8 bases stayed unmatched. The CDR3 covers 15 residues. Germline V gene sequence: CDR1 SNHLY, CDR2 FYNNEI. The CDR3 DNA follows: TGTGCCAGCACCACGACTAGCGGGAGATCCGATACGCAGTATTTT. It specifies CASTTTSGRSDTQYF.

The rearrangement links TRBV7-6 to TRBJ2-7, with a tentative D call TRBD2 (6 bases). V was shortened by 4 bases and J by 3 bases, with 16 bases between the two germline ends. Germline V gene lookup returns CDR1 SGHVS and CDR2 FNYEAQ. The CDR3 runs 15 residues. The CDR3 spells CASSSRFSGNYEQYF. The CDR3 DNA follows: TGTGCCAGCAGCTCCCGGTTTAGCGGCAACTACGAGCAGTACTTC.